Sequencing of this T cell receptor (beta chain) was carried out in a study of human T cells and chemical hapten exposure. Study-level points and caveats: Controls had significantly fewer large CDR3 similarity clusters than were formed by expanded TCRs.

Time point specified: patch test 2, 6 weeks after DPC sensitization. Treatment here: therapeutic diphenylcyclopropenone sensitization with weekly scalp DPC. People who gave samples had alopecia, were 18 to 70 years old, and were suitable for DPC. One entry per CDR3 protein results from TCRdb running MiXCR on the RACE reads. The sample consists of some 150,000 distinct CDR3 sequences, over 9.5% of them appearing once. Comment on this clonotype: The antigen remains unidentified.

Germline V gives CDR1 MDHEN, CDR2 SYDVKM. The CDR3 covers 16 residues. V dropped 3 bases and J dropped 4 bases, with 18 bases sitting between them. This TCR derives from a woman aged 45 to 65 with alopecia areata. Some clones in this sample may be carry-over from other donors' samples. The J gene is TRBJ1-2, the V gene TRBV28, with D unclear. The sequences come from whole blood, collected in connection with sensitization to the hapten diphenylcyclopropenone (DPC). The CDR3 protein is CASSLGRSHFGYGYTF. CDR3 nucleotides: TGTGCCAGCAGTTTGGGCAGGTCTCACTTCGGCTATGGCTACACCTTC.